This is a list of T cell receptor beta chains from one sample in a study of CD8 T cells in Susac syndrome. TCRdb reanalysed the immunoSEQ multiplex PCR reads using MiXCR and keeps one entry per CDR3 protein. The sample consists of about 200,000 distinct CDR3 sequences, roughly 95% of them appearing once. The sequencing input was CD4+ T cells from PBMCs. Source of these receptors: a human donor with multiple sclerosis. The CDR3 runs from the conserved cysteine through the conserved F or W. A D gene is named only where the DNA matches it firmly. Expanded clones get a size class; other rows say once, few or many, or leave the size out.

size	D	J	V	DNA	CDR3
once	TRBD1	TRBJ1-2	TRBV5-1	TGCGCCAGCAGCCCCGGACAGGGATTGAGCTACACCTTC	CASSPGQGLSYTF
once	.	TRBJ2-7	TRBV14	TGTGCCAGCAGCCCTTCCTGGGGCGAGCAGTACTTC	CASSPSWGEQYF
.	TRBD1	TRBJ1-2	TRBV7-9	TGTGCCAGCAGCTTACTACAGGGGATTGGCTACACCTTC	CASSLLQGIGYTF
.	.	TRBJ2-1	TRBV14	TGTGCCAGCAGCCAAGTCGCAGGCATGAGCTCCTACAATGAGCAGTTCTTC	CASSQVAGMSSYNEQFF
.	.	TRBJ2-5	TRBV30	TGTGCCTGGAGTACCCTGGCGGGGAGAGAGACCCAGTACTTC	CAWSTLAGRETQYF
once	.	TRBJ1-1	TRBV6-2/TRBV6-3	TGTGCCAGCAGCCCCGTTATAGGGGCTGAAGCTTTCTTT	CASSPVIGAEAFF
.	.	TRBJ2-1	TRBV30	TGTGCCTATCAAGGACAGGGACTAAGCTCCTACAATGAGCAGTTCTTC	CAYQGQGLSSYNEQFF
.	TRBD2	TRBJ2-2	TRBV20-1	TGCAGTGCCCGGGGACTAGCCGGGGAGCTGTTTTTT	CSARGLAGELFF
.	.	TRBJ2-5	TRBV30	TGTGCCTGGAGTGTAGCCCCCTGGCAGAAAGAGACCCAGTACTTC	CAWSVAPWQKETQYF
.	.	TRBJ1-1	TRBV25-1	TGTGCCAGCAGGGGGCTCAGGCAAAACACTGAAGCTTTCTTT	CASRGLRQNTEAFF
.	TRBD1	TRBJ2-4	TRBV20-1	TGCAGTGCTAGACCCTTCCGGACAGGGGTGGGCAAAAACATTCAGTACTTC	CSARPFRTGVGKNIQYF
once	.	TRBJ2-6	TRBV30	TGTGCCTGGACACTTCGACGAAACTCTGGGGCCAACGTCCTGACTTTC	CAWTLRRNSGANVLTF